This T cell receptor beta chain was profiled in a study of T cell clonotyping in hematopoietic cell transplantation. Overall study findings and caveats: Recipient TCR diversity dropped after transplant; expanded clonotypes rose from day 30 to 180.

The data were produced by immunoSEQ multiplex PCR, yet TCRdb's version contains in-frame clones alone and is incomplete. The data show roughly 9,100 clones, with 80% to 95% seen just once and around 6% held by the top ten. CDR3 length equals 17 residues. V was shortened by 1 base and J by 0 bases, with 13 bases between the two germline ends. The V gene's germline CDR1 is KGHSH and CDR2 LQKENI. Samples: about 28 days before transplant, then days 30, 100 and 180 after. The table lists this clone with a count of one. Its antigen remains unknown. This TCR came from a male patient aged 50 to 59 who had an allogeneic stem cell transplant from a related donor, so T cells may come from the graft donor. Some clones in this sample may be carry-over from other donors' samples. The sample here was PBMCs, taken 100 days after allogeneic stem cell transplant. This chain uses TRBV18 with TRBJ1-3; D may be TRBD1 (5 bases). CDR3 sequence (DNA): TGTGCCAGCTCACCACTCCAGGGCCCAATCTCTGGAAACACCATATATTTT. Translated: CASSPLQGPISGNTIYF.